This T cell receptor (beta chain) is from a study of CD8 T cells in ankylosing spondylitis. Study-level results: Certain motif variants had earlier appeared in reactive arthritis synovial fluid and blood. For ankylosing spondylitis blood, a TCR beta motif of several highly homologous variants appeared characteristic.

V was shortened by 0 bases and J by 7 bases, with 12 bases between the two germline ends. Germline V gene data show CDR1 as MNHEY and CDR2 as SMNVEV (reference sequence). This CDR3 is 14 amino acids long. This clonotype was found a few times. Its antigen is not identified. TCRdb used MiXCR to reprocess the 5' RACE reads, holding one entry per CDR3 protein. The data show a few hundred thousand distinct CDR3 sequences, 12% seen once. The sample consisted of blood, either unsorted or a sorted T cell fraction (not recorded which). The sequence was collected from a male donor with ankylosing spondylitis. V is TRBV27 and J is TRBJ1-2, with a possible D match to TRBD1 (5 bases). The CDR3 bases are TGTGCCAGCAGTTTATCGGGCAGGGACCTTGGCTACACCTTC. It is translated as CASSLSGRDLGYTF.